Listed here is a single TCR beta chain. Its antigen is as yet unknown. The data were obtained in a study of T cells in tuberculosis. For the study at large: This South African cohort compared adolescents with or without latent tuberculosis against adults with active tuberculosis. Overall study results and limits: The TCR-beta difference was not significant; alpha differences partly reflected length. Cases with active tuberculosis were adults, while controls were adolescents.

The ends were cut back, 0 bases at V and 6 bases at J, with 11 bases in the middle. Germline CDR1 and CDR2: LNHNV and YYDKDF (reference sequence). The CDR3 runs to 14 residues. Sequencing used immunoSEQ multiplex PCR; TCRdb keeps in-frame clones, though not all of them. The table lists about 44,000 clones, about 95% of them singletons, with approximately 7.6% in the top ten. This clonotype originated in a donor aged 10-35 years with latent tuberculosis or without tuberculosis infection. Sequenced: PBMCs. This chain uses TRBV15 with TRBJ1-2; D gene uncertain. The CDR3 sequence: CATSRDNRGNGYTF. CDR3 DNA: TGTGCCACCAGCAGAGATAATCGGGGAAATGGCTACACCTTC.